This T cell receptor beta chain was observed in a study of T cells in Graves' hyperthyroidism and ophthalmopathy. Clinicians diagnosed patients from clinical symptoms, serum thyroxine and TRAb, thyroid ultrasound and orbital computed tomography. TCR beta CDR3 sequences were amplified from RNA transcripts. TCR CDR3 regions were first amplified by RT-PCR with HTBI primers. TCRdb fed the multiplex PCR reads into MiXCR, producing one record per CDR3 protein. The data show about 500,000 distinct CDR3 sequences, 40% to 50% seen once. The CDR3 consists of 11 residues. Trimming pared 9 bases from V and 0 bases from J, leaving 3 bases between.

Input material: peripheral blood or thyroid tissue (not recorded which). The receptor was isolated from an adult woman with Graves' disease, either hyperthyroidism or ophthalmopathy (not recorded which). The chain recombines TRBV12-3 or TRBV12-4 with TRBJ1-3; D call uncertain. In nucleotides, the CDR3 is TGTGCCAGTAACTCTGGAAACACCATATATTTT. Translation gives CASNSGNTIYF.